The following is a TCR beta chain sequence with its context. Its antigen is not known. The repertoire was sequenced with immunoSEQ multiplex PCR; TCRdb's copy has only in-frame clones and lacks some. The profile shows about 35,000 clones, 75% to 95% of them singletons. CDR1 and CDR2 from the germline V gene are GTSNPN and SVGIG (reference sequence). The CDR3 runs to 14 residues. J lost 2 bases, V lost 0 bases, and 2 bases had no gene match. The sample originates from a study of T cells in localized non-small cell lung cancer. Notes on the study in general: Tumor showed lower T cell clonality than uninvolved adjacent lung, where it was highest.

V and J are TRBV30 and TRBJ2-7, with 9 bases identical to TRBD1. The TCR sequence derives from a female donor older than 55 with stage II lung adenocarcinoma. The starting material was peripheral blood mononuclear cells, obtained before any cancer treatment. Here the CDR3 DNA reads TGTGCCTGGAGTGTGTGGGACAGGGCCTACGAGCAGTACTTC. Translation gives CAWSVWDRAYEQYF.